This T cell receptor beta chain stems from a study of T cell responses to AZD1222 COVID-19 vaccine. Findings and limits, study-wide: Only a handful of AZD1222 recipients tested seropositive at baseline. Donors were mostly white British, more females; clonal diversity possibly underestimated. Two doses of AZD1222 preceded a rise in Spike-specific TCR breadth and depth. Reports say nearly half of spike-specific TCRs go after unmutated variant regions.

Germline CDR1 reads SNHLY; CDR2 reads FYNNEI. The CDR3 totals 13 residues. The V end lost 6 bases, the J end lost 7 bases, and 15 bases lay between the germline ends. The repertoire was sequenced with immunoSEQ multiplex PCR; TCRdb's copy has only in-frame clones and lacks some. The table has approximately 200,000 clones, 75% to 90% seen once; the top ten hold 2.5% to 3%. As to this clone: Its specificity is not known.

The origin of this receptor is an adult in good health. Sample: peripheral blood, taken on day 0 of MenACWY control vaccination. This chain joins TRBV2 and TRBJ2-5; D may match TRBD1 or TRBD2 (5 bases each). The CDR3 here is CASRTGTGGTQYF. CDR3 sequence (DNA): TGTGCCAGCAGAACCGGGACCGGAGGGACCCAGTACTTC.